This TCR beta chain came from a study of cytomegalovirus exposure and HLA in healthy donors. The V gene's germline CDR1 is KGHSH and CDR2 LQKENI. The CDR3 is 13 residues long. The V and J ends lost 8 bases and 3 bases, in that order; junction bases with no gene match: 7. 13 Jbeta primers and 60 Vbeta primers were used for the PCR. Here immunoSEQ multiplex PCR was the method, and the copy in TCRdb shows in-frame clones only, minus some. Of about 130,000 clones detected, about 63% appear once; the ten largest clones hold about 1.6%. The sample holds one count of this clone. This chain joins TRBV18 and TRBJ2-7; 7 nucleotides align to TRBD2. The clonotype originates from a man aged 25-40 years in good health and CMV-seropositive. Input material: PBMCs. CDR3 DNA: TGTGCCAGCACAGTCGGCGGGGGCTACGAGCAGTACTTC. Amino acid sequence: CASTVGGGYEQYF.